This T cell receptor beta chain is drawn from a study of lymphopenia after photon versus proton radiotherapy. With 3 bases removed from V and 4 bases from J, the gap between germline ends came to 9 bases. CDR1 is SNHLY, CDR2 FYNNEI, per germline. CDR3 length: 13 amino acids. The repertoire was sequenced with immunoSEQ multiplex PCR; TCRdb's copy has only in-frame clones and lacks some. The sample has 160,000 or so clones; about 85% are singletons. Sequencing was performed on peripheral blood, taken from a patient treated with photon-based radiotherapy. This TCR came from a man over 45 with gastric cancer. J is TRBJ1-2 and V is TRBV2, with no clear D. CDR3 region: CASSDQILYGYTF. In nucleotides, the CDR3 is TGTGCCAGCAGTGATCAAATACTCTATGGCTACACCTTC. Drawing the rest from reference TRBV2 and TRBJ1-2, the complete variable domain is EPEVTQTPSHQVTQMGQEVILRCVPISNHLYFYWYRQILGQKVEFLVSFYNNEISEKSEIFDDQFSVERPDGSNFTLKIRSTKLEDSAMYFCASSDQILYGYTFGSGTRLTVV.